This T cell receptor beta chain was observed in a study of cytomegalovirus exposure and HLA in healthy donors (dated by TCRdb to 2016 to 2017). For the wider study: A later analysis indicated that the 95 to 150 validation repertoires were generated on the platform also employed for the approximately 700 repertoires of the first cohort. The aim of the study was to test whether cataloging public T cell receptors could identify signatures of past pathogen exposure. Along with the roughly 670-subject first cohort, a separate validation cohort of around 120 different subjects was used. To predict cytomegalovirus infection status, the study brought together high-throughput TCR immunosequencing, statistical association of individual TCRs with disease status, and machine learning. Overall results and qualifications from the work: The classifier was reported to diagnose cytomegalovirus status with high specificity and sensitivity in both the original cohort and the validation cohort. The validation cohort had no HLA typing available for a later analysis, so co-occurrence within that cohort was assessed over all 120 or so repertoires. In a later analysis, TCRs clustered in the first cohort were found to also tend to co-occur in the 130 or so validation repertoires, with roughly 93% of cluster scores above 0. While some public TCRs were present in many individuals, most TCR sequences turned up only very rarely across donors. It was suggested by the authors that the approach could potentially be generalized to other disease states and immunological phenotypes. In the study, 150 to 200 TCR beta chains were listed as associated with cytomegalovirus. In vitro tests confirmed that a few of the cytomegalovirus-associated TCR beta chains recognize cytomegalovirus antigens.

Counted from cysteine to phenylalanine, this CDR3 has 17 amino acids. Only the CDR3 DNA is retained, 51 bases long and in frame from the first base. As encoded in the germline V gene, CDR1 is SGHVS while CDR2 is FQNEAQ. Trimmed from V: 4 bases; trimmed from J: 4 bases; junction bases lacking a gene match: 11. Notes on this clone: It has no known antigen specificity. The input lacks base qualities; no much larger clone sits a single base away.

The library was prepared using the immunoSEQ multiplex PCR assay. In the authors' own workflow: A statistical classification framework was built to diagnose cytomegalovirus status from the catalog of TCR beta chain sequences. Drawn from immuneACCESS, this table holds only the in-frame rearrangements with V and J called that TCRdb kept. Clones are partly lost; checked studies trace under half to an unresolved V gene and leave the rest unexplained. V and J calls and clone size are those listed in that table; D and trimming were worked out from the DNA. This sample holds about 120,000 clones; roughly 84% were observed only once. Roughly 2% of the sample belongs to the ten largest clones. The donors were included in the validation cohort of over a hundred subjects, a group kept apart from the roughly 700-subject first cohort.

Sequences were obtained from PBMCs. This receptor was taken from a woman in her thirties in good health and CMV-seronegative. Here the chain combines TRBV7-8 and TRBJ2-5, with TRBD2 identical over 11 junction bases. The nucleotide sequence is TGTGCCAGCAGCTCTCGACTAGCGGGGCAAATTAGAGAGACCCAGTACTTC. Protein translation: CASSSRLAGQIRETQYF.